This T cell receptor beta chain stems from a study of T cells after yellow fever vaccination. Study-level findings and limits: The CD4 and CD8 compartments had a small share of their clonotypes in common. Faster peaking, at day 5 versus 15, marked a secondary response that was weaker. Clones that expanded after primary vaccination mostly reappeared after the booster (96% CD4, 75% to 90% CD8).

TCRdb re-analysed the 5' RACE reads in MiXCR, keeping a single row per CDR3 protein. The repertoire holds 80,000 to 100,000 distinct CDR3 sequences, with under 7% as singletons. About this clonotype: What it recognizes is unknown.

Germline CDR1 DFQATT, CDR2 SNEGSKA (reference sequence). This CDR3 contains 9 residues. The V end was cut by 6 bases, the J end by 5 bases, with 4 bases between. This receptor was obtained from a man aged 18 to 30 who received the YFV17D yellow fever vaccine. Source: CD8+ T cells sorted from PBMCs, taken 10 days after the yellow fever booster vaccination. The chain joins TRBV20-1 to TRBJ2-5; no definite D call. In DNA, the CDR3 is TGCAGTGCCGGGGAGACCCAGTACTTC. It specifies CSAGETQYF.